The 21 T cell receptor beta chains given below trace back to one sample, sequenced in a study of blood T cells in healthy people across ages. Sample-barcoded 5' priming and a J-beta primer mix drove a second PCR of roughly 7 to 11 cycles. TCRdb fed the 5' RACE reads into MiXCR, producing one record per CDR3 protein. The sample holds about 1.4 million distinct CDR3 sequences; around 55% are singletons and the top ten take about 6.7%. The sequenced sample consisted of blood. These receptors were taken from a man aged 18 to 35 in good health.

V usage is TRBV29-1 and J usage is TRBJ1-1; 10 nucleotides align to TRBD1. The V gene's germline CDR1 is SQVTM and CDR2 ANQGSEA. The trim removed 8 bases at V and 5 bases at J, leaving 11 bases unmatched. CDR3 length: 14 residues. The CDR3 DNA reads as TGCAGCCCCAGACAGGGGGCGCGCAAGACTGAAGCTTTCTTT. It codes for CSPRQGARKTEAFF.

This clonotype was seen a few times. CDR3 in amino acids: CASLPRGDTNYGYTF. The CDR3 region has the DNA TGTGCCAGCCTCCCTAGGGGGGACACCAACTATGGCTACACCTTC. The rearrangement links TRBV12-3 or TRBV12-4 to TRBJ1-2; tentative D call: TRBD1 (6 bases). This CDR3 has 15 residues. Trimming pared 8 bases from V and 2 bases from J, leaving 18 bases between.

CDR3 DNA sequence: TGTGCCAGCAGCTCTACTAGCGGGAGGATCGCCTACGAGCAGTACTTC. Translation gives CASSSTSGRIAYEQYF. V is TRBV11-2 and J is TRBJ2-7; 12 bases fit TRBD2. V trimming: 4 bases; J trimming: 2 bases; junction bases outside the gene matches: 6. This CDR3 has 16 residues. Germline values: CDR1 SGHAT, CDR2 FQNNGV.

This clonotype has a handful of counts. CDR3 sequence reads: CASSQDSAGRQETQYF. CDR3 coding DNA: TGCGCCAGCAGCCAAGATAGCGCGGGGCGGCAAGAGACCCAGTACTTC. This chain uses TRBV4-3 with TRBJ2-5; D perhaps matches TRBD2 (6 bases). The germline V gene encodes CDR1 LGHNA and CDR2 YSLEER. Trimming removed 0 bases at V and 2 bases at J, with 13 bases between. This CDR3 has 16 residues.

This chain links TRBV6-5 with TRBJ2-7, with 8 positions matching TRBD2. The CDR3 has 15 amino acids. The junction had 8 bases not matched to a gene; V was cut back by 5 bases and J by 2 bases. Germline CDR1 MNHEY, CDR2 SVGAGI. CDR3 protein: CASSPLIAGPYEQYF. CDR3 sequence (DNA): TGTGCCAGCAGTCCCCTAATAGCGGGGCCCTACGAGCAGTACTTC.

The gene calls are TRBV11-2 and TRBJ2-3; D may be TRBD2 (5 bases). There are 14 residues in the CDR3. V was pared by 1 base and J by 2 bases, with 7 bases between. Germline loops: CDR1 SGHAT, CDR2 FQNNGV. In DNA form, the CDR3 reads TGTGCCAGCAGCTTAGCCCTAGCCACAGATACGCAGTATTTT. Translation gives CASSLALATDTQYF.

The chain has TRBV5-1 and TRBJ2-1; possibly TRBD2 for D (6 bases). The J call is in doubt because the DNA end fits TRBJ2-7 better. The CDR3 spans 16 residues. Germline V lookup: CDR1 SGHRS, CDR2 YFSETQ. The CDR3 nucleotides are TGCGCCAGCAGGTTAGGGACTCGGCCCTCCTACAATGAGCAGTACTTC. Residues: CASRLGTRPSYNEQYF.

V usage is TRBV28 and J usage is TRBJ1-4; tentative D call: TRBD2 (6 bases). The J call may be in error: the DNA end matches TRBJ2-2 better. The CDR3 is 15 amino acids. The V gene's germline CDR1 is MDHEN and CDR2 SYDVKM. CDR3 sequence reads: CASRGGTTPPGELFF. In DNA, the CDR3 is TGTGCCAGCAGGGGCGGGACCACCCCACCCGGGGAGCTGTTTTTT.

This clonotype came up a few times. The rearrangement joins TRBV7-2 to TRBJ2-5; the D is unclear. Germline CDR1 is SGHTA and CDR2 is FQGNSA. This CDR3 is 14 amino acids long. V was shortened by 5 bases and J by 5 bases, with 15 bases between the two germline ends. The CDR3 sequence: CASSLVGRRETQYF. DNA of the CDR3: TGTGCCAGCAGCCTAGTGGGCCGAAGGGAGACCCAGTACTTC. The whole variable domain, filled in from reference TRBV7-2 and TRBJ2-5, reads GAGVSQSPSNKVTEKGKDVELRCDPISGHTALYWYRQSLGQGLEFLIYFQGNSAPDKSGLPSDRFSAERTGGSVSTLTIQRTQQEDSAVYLCASSLVGRRETQYFGPGTRLLVL.

The rearrangement uses TRBV7-2 and TRBJ2-3; D not certain. Trimming took off 6 bases at V and 0 bases at J, with 10 bases between the two ends. CDR3 size: 14 residues. Looked up from germline, CDR1 is SGHTA and CDR2 is FQGNSA. The CDR3 spells CASSHAASTDTQYF. CDR3 sequence (DNA): TGTGCCAGCAGTCATGCCGCCAGCACAGATACGCAGTATTTT.

The chain couples TRBV20-1 to TRBJ2-1; 8 nucleotides align to TRBD2. Looked up from germline, CDR1 is DFQATT and CDR2 is SNEGSKA (reference sequence). CDR3 length: 14 residues. Losses at the gene ends were 3 bases for V and 8 bases for J; bases not matched to a gene: 9. DNA for the CDR3: TGCAGTGCTAGGAGGATCGGGACTAGGGATGAGCAGTTCTTC. Amino acids: CSARRIGTRDEQFF.

The sample holds a few counts of this clonotype. The J gene is TRBJ2-6, the V gene TRBV20-1; 8 bases match TRBD1. Losses at the gene ends were 6 bases for V and 2 bases for J; bases not matched to a gene: 6. Germline assignment: CDR1 DFQATT and CDR2 SNEGSKA (reference sequence). The CDR3 is 15 amino acids. CDR3 loop: CSARDRKAGANVLTF. In DNA form, the CDR3 reads TGCAGTGCCAGGGACAGGAAGGCTGGGGCCAACGTCCTGACTTTC.

This rearrangement joins TRBV28 to TRBJ2-4; D may be TRBD1 (5 bases). The J call is doubtful: the DNA matches TRBJ2-7 better. The CDR3 is 14 residues long. Germline CDR1 is MDHEN and CDR2 is SYDVKM. CDR3 sequence: CASNPTVGLSEQYF. The CDR3 DNA follows: TGTGCCAGCAATCCGACAGTCGGGCTCTCCGAGCAGTACTTC.

CDR3 protein: CASSLTGRYNSPLHF. CDR3 DNA sequence: TGTGCCAGCAGTCTAACAGGAAGATATAATTCACCCCTCCACTTT. The V gene is TRBV12-3 or TRBV12-4, the J gene TRBJ1-6; a possible D gene is TRBD1 (5 bases). The CDR3 runs to 15 residues. V lost 5 bases and J lost 4, with 12 bases in between.

V and J are TRBV29-1 and TRBJ2-4; 11 bases line up with TRBD1. The DNA end is a closer match to TRBJ2-7, so the J assignment may be wrong. Germline-derived CDR1 and CDR2 are SQVTM and ANQGSEA. This CDR3 spans 17 amino acids. CDR3 in amino acids: CSVGVGHRDRGTYEQYF. CDR3 DNA sequence: TGCAGCGTTGGGGTGGGCCACCGGGACAGGGGGACCTACGAGCAGTACTTC.

V is TRBV27 and J is TRBJ2-7, with D possibly TRBD1 on 5 matching bases. This CDR3 has 14 residues. V was trimmed by 4 bases and J by 4 bases, leaving 14 bases between them. Germline values: CDR1 MNHEY, CDR2 SMNVEV (reference sequence). The CDR3 here is CASSSRQWRYEQYF. In nucleotides, the CDR3 is TGTGCCAGCAGTTCCCGACAGTGGCGATACGAGCAGTACTTC.

The V and J genes are TRBV15 and TRBJ2-7; TRBD1 aligns across 9 bases. The J segment lost 2 bases and the V segment lost 3 bases, leaving 5 bases of the junction unmatched. This CDR3 comprises 15 residues. Germline CDR1 is LNHNV and CDR2 is YYDKDF (reference sequence). This CDR3 is CATSRGQGGPYEQYF. The CDR3 DNA reads as TGTGCCACCAGCAGGGGACAGGGAGGACCCTACGAGCAGTACTTC.

This clonotype was counted only a few times. The CDR3 protein is CAIRANTEAFF. The CDR3 coding sequence is TGTGCCATCAGAGCCAACACTGAAGCTTTCTTT. The chain combines TRBV10-3 with TRBJ1-1; D unclear. This CDR3 comprises 11 residues. V was pared by 6 bases and J by 2 bases, with 4 bases between. Germline CDR1 reads ENHRY; CDR2 reads SYGVKD.

This clonotype was seen once. V gene TRBV20-1 combines with J gene TRBJ2-3; the D gene is possibly TRBD2 (6 bases). CDR1 is DFQATT, CDR2 SNEGSKA, per germline (reference sequence). Trimming removed 8 bases at V and 2 bases at J, with 17 bases between. The CDR3 sequence is 14 residues long. CDR3 sequence (DNA): TGCAGTTCTTTCGGGGGTCAAATCACAGATACGCAGTATTTT. Its protein is CSSFGGQITDTQYF.

This chain links TRBV25-1 with TRBJ1-2; no definite D call. The CDR3 loop spans 14 amino acids. Germline CDR1 and CDR2: MGHDK and SYGVNS. Trimming stripped 4 bases from V and 4 bases from J, with 13 bases between. The CDR3 DNA reads TGTGCCAGCAGTGGAGGACCGGAGGCCTATGGCTACACCTTC. Translation: CASSGGPEAYGYTF.

The chain has TRBV20-1 and TRBJ2-1; 7 nucleotides line up with TRBD2. CDR3 length equals 14 residues. Germline V gene lookup returns CDR1 DFQATT and CDR2 SNEGSKA (reference sequence). V trimming: 3 bases; J trimming: 4 bases; junction bases outside the gene matches: 6. CDR3 protein: CSASKLADYNEQFF. CDR3 sequence (DNA): TGCAGTGCTAGCAAGCTAGCGGATTACAATGAGCAGTTCTTC.